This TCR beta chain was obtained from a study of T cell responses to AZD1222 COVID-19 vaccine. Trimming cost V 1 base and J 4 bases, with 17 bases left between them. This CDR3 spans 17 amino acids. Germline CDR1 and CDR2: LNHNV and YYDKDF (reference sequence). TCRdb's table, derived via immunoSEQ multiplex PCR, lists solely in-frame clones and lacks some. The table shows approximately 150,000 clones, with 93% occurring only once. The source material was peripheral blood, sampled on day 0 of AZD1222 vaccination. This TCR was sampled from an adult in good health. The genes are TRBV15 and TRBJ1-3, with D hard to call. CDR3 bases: TGTGCCACCAGCAGAGGGATTGTGGACTACCAAGGAAACACCATATATTTT. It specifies CATSRGIVDYQGNTIYF.